These 11 T cell receptor beta chains share one sample of origin, sequenced in a study of OX40 agonist ivuxolimab in advanced cancers. Libraries were made using the immunoSEQ multiplex PCR assay. TCRdb obtained this table from immuneACCESS and retained in-frame rearrangements with V and J assigned. These tables miss some clones; where compared with another copy, unresolved V genes account for less than half of the shortfall, and the remainder is unexplained. This sample has roughly 77,000 clones in its table, and 85% to 95% of those were observed once. The ten largest clonotypes hold approximately 9.9% of the sample. Sequences were derived from CD4+ or CD8+ T cells sorted from blood, sampled in a trial of the OX40 agonist ivuxolimab. The receptors come from an adult with an advanced solid tumor such as melanoma, head and neck, liver or kidney cancer.

The chain couples TRBV4-3 to TRBJ2-1, with TRBD2 identical over 11 bases. V was clipped by 2 bases and J by 4 bases; unmatched bases: 4. CDR1 and CDR2 from the germline V gene are LGHNA and YSLEER. The CDR3 extends over 16 amino acids. The CDR3 is CASSQRGLAEYNEQFF. The DNA of the CDR3 is TGCGCCAGCAGCCAACGGGGACTAGCGGAATACAATGAGCAGTTCTTC.

The chain recombines TRBV21-1 with TRBJ2-4. TRBV21-1 is an annotated pseudogene. This CDR3 spans 18 amino acids. The CDR3 sequence: CASSKVIRVGGTKNIQYF. CDR3 coding DNA: TGTGCCAGCAGCAAAGTAATTCGGGTTGGGGGTACAAAAAACATTCAGTACTTC.

This chain joins TRBV6-5 and TRBJ2-5, with no clear D. The CDR3 length is 14 residues. Germline V gives CDR1 MNHEY, CDR2 SVGAGI. Trimming left V 0 bases short and J 1 base short, with 6 bases between. The CDR3 sequence is CASSYSEGQETQYF. The CDR3 coding sequence is TGTGCCAGCAGTTACTCGGAAGGCCAAGAGACCCAGTACTTC.

This clone occurred once. The V and J genes are TRBV27 and TRBJ2-1; 8 positions agree with TRBD1. After removal of 4 bases from V and 4 bases from J, the junction contained 3 bases not matched to a gene. The CDR3 totals 14 residues. The germline V gene has CDR1 MNHEY and CDR2 SMNVEV (reference sequence). For the CDR3, the DNA is TGTGCCAGCAGTTGGGACAGGTTATACAATGAGCAGTTCTTC. It specifies CASSWDRLYNEQFF.

In this sample, this clone turned up once. V is TRBV7-9 and J is TRBJ2-7, with D unclear. CDR3 length: 11 amino acids. V lost 5 bases and J 5 bases, leaving 7 bases between the germline ends. Germline-derived CDR1 and CDR2 are SEHNR and FQNEAQ (reference sequence). The CDR3 here is CASSDHNEQYF. CDR3 sequence (DNA): TGTGCCAGCAGCGATCACAACGAGCAGTACTTC.

This chain uses TRBV5-6 with TRBJ2-7; 7 bases map to TRBD1. Looked up from germline, CDR1 is SGHDT and CDR2 is YYEEEE. Losses at the gene ends were 0 bases for V and 2 bases for J; bases not matched to a gene: 5. There are 15 residues in the CDR3. CDR3 DNA sequence: TGTGCCAGCAGCTTGGCAACAGGGGACACCTACGAGCAGTACTTC. Translated: CASSLATGDTYEQYF.

The CDR3 spells CASSSQGQGANYGYTF. The CDR3 DNA reads as TGTGCCAGCAGCTCCCAAGGACAGGGGGCGAACTATGGCTACACCTTC. V is TRBV5-4 and J is TRBJ1-2; 11 nucleotides line up with TRBD1. Germline loops: CDR1 SGHNT, CDR2 YYREEE (reference sequence). CDR3 length: 16 amino acids. V was pared by 3 bases and J by 2 bases, with 6 bases of the junction left unmatched.

The chain is built from TRBV29-1 and TRBJ2-5, with no clear D. V was clipped by 8 bases and J by 5 bases, with 15 bases between them. Germline CDR1 is SQVTM and CDR2 is ANQGSEA. The length of the CDR3 is 12 residues. The CDR3 DNA reads as TGCAGCTCTGGCCTTTATGGGGAGACCCAGTACTTC. Translation gives CSSGLYGETQYF.

The rearrangement joins TRBV5-4 to TRBJ1-1; the match to TRBD1 covers 7 bases. V lost 2 bases to trimming and J lost 5 bases; unmatched junction nucleotides: 3. This CDR3 has 13 residues. CDR1 is SGHNT and CDR2 is YYREEE in the germline V gene (reference sequence). The chain's CDR3 is CASSFNRGTEAFF. CDR3 coding DNA: TGTGCCAGCAGCTTCAACAGGGGTACTGAAGCTTTCTTT.

The chain has TRBV15 and TRBJ2-1; D uncertain. There are 15 residues in the CDR3. V lost 1 base and J lost 3, with 10 bases in between. Germline CDR1 and CDR2: LNHNV and YYDKDF (reference sequence). CDR3 in DNA: TGTGCCACCAGCAGAGTTGCCGAACTCTACAATGAGCAGTTCTTC. Translation: CATSRVAELYNEQFF. The whole variable domain, remainder taken from reference TRBV15 and TRBJ2-1, is DAMVIQNPRYQVTQFGKPVTLSCSQTLNHNVMYWYQQKSSQAPKLLFHYYDKDFNNEADTPDNFQSRRPNTSFCFLDIRSPGLGDTAMYLCATSRVAELYNEQFFGPGTRLTVL.

This chain uses TRBV19 with TRBJ2-3, with D uncertain. Germline lookup yields CDR1 LNHDA and CDR2 SQIVND (reference sequence). The CDR3 contains 15 residues. Trimming cost V 3 bases and J 2 bases, with 12 bases left between them. CDR3 loop: CASSIQRSSTDTQYF. The CDR3 nucleotides are TGTGCCAGTAGTATCCAGCGCTCCTCCACAGATACGCAGTATTTT.